The TCR beta chain described here comes from a study of HIV-infected children after antiretroviral therapy interruption. Across the whole study: Recorded EBV and CMV exposure existed for most children.

Unique molecular identifiers were included in an RNA-based 3' RACE TCR library. TCRdb itself ran the 3' RACE reads through MiXCR, one entry per CDR3 protein. The sample lists roughly 46,000 distinct CDR3 sequences, roughly 4.5% occurring once. The CDR3 extends over 12 amino acids. The germline V and J ends were trimmed by 3 bases and 6 bases, with 8 bases remaining between them. Documented treatment: PENTA 11 planned treatment interruption arm or continuous ART arm. This clonotype was seen ten or more times. J is TRBJ1-1 and V is TRBV12-3 or TRBV12-4; no clear D gene. The source of this sequence is a pool of human donors with HIV. The input for sequencing was CD45RA+ CD4+ T cells from PBMCs, pooled from several time points, taken from a donor given antiretroviral therapy, either interrupted or continuous. Subset denoted: naive CD4+ CD45RA+ CD45RO- T cells. In DNA form, the CDR3 reads TGTGCCAGCAGTTTCGGACCCGCTGAAGCTTTCTTT. Translating gives CASSFGPAEAFF.